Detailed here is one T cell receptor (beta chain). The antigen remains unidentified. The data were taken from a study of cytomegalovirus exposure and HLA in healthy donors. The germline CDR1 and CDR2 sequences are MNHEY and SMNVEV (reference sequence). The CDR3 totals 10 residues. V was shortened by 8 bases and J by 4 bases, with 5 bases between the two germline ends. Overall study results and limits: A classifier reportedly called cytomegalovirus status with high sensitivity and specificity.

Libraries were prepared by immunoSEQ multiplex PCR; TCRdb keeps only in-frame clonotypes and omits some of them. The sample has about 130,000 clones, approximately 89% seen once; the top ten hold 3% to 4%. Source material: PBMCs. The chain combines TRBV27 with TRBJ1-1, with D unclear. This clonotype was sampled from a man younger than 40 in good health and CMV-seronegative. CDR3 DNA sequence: TGTGCCAGCTCATTCACTGAAGCTTTCTTT. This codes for CASSFTEAFF.